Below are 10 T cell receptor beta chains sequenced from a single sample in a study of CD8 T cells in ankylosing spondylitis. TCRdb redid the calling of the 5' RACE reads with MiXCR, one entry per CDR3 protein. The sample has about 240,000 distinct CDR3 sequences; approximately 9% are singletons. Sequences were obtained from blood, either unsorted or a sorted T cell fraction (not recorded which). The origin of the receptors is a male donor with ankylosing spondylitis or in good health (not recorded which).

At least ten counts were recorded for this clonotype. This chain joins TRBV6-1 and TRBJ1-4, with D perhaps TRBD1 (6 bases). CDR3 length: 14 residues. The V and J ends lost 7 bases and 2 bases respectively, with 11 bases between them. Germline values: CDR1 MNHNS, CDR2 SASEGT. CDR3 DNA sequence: TGTGCCAGCACCCAAGGGGGGACTAATGAAAAACTGTTTTTT. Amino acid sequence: CASTQGGTNEKLFF.

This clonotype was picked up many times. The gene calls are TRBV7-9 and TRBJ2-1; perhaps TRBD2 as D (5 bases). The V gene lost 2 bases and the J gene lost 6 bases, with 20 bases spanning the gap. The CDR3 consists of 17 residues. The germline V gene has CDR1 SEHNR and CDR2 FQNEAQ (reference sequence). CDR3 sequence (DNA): TGTGCCAGCAGCTTAAATAACGGAGGTTTGATTCCCAATGAGCAGTTCTTC. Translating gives CASSLNNGGLIPNEQFF. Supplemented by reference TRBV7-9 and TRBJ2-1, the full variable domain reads DTGVSQNPRHKITKRGQNVTFRCDPISEHNRLYWYRQTLGQGPEFLTYFQNEAQLEKSRLLSDRFSAERPKGSFSTLEIQRTEQGDSAMYLCASSLNNGGLIPNEQFFGPGTRLTVL.

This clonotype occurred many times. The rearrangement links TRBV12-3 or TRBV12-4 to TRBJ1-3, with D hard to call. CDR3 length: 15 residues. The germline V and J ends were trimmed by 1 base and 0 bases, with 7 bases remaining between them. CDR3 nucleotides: TGTGCCAGCAGTTTAGGGATCCACTCTGGAAACACCATATATTTT. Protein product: CASSLGIHSGNTIYF.

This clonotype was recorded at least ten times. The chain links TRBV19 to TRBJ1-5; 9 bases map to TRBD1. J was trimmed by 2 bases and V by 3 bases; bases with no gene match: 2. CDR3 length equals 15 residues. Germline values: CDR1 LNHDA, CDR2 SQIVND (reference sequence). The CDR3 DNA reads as TGTGCCAGTAGTATCTGGACAGGGGGCAATCAGCCCCAGCATTTT. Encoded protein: CASSIWTGGNQPQHF.

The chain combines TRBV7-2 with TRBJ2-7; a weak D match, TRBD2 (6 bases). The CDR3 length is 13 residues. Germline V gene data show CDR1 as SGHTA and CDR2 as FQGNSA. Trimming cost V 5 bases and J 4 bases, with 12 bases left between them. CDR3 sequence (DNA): TGTGCCAGCAGCGCGGTGGAGGGATACGAGCAGTACTTC. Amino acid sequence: CASSAVEGYEQYF.

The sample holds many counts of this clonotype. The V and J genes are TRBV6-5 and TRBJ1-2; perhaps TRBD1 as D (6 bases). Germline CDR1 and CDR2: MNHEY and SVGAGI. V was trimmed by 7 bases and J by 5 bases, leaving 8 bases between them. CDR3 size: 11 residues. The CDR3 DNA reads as TGTGCCAGCAAGGGGGGATATGGCTACACCTTC. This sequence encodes CASKGGYGYTF.

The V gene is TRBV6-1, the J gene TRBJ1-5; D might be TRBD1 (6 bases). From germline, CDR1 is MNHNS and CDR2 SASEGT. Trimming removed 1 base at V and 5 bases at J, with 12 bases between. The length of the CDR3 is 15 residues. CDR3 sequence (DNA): TGTGCCAGCAGTGAAGAGGGCAGGGGAGATCAGCCCCAGCATTTT. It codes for CASSEEGRGDQPQHF.

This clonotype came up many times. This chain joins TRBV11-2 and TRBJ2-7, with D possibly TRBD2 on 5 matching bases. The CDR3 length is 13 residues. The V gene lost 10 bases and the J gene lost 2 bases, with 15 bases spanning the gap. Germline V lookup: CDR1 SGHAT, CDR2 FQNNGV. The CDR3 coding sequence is TGTGCCACTCAGAGCCCCGGGACCTACGAGCAGTACTTC. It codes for CATQSPGTYEQYF.

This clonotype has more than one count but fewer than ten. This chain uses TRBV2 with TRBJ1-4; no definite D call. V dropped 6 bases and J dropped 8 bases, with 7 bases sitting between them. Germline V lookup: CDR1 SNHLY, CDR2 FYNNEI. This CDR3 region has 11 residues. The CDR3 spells CASSVGEKLFF. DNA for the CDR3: TGTGCCAGCAGCGTCGGCGAAAAACTGTTTTTT.

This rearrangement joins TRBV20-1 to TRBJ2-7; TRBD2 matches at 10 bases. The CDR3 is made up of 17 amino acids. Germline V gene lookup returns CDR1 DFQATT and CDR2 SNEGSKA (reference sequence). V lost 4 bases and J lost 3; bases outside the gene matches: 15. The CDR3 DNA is TGCAGTGCTAACATCGTGGCTAGCGGGAGATTACTCTACGAGCAGTACTTC. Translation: CSANIVASGRLLYEQYF.